A selection of T cell receptor beta chains follows, all from one sample in a study of Ad26.COV2.S vaccination and SARS-CoV-2 variants. TCRdb keeps only in-frame clones here, not all; method: immunoSEQ multiplex PCR. The sample includes some 450,000 clones, 90% of them seen just once. This specimen was peripheral blood, taken in a trial of Ad26.COV2.S vaccine versus placebo. These receptors all stem from a person aged 18-60 years who received the Ad26.COV2.S COVID-19 vaccine or a placebo. CDR3s include the opening cysteine and the closing phenylalanine or tryptophan. A D gene is named only where the DNA matches it firmly. Where a row states a size, it is once, few, many or the class of an expanded clone; other rows omit it.

len: 14
d_gene: TRBD1
v_gene: TRBV2
abundance: .
j_gene: TRBJ2-7
CDR3nt: TGTGCCAGCAGGAGGGACAGGGGAATCTACGAGCAGTACTTC
CDR3aa: CASRRDRGIYEQYF

len: 14
d_gene: .
v_gene: TRBV7-9
abundance: .
j_gene: TRBJ2-7
CDR3nt: TGTGCCAGCAGCTCAGAGACAGTTTCCTACGAGCAGTACTTC
CDR3aa: CASSSETVSYEQYF

len: 12
d_gene: .
v_gene: TRBV7-2
abundance: once
j_gene: TRBJ1-5
CDR3nt: TGTGCCAGCAGCTCTCGTTATCAGCCCCAGCATTTT
CDR3aa: CASSSRYQPQHF

len: 16
d_gene: TRBD2
v_gene: TRBV20-1
abundance: .
j_gene: TRBJ2-3
CDR3nt: TGCAGTGCTAGTCGGTCTAGCGGATCTAGCACAGATACGCAGTATTTT
CDR3aa: CSASRSSGSSTDTQYF

len: 15
d_gene: .
v_gene: TRBV24-1
abundance: .
j_gene: TRBJ1-4
CDR3nt: TGTGCCACCATGGGAGGTTTAGGCGGGAGAGAAAAACTGTTTTTT
CDR3aa: CATMGGLGGREKLFF

len: 14
d_gene: .
v_gene: TRBV7-9
abundance: .
j_gene: TRBJ1-2
CDR3nt: TGTGCCAGCAGTAGGACAGCGAGCTCTTATGGCTACACCTTC
CDR3aa: CASSRTASSYGYTF

len: 14
d_gene: TRBD1
v_gene: TRBV10-3
abundance: .
j_gene: TRBJ1-1
CDR3nt: TGTGCCATCAGTGAGCGACAGGGAAACACTGAAGCTTTCTTT
CDR3aa: CAISERQGNTEAFF

len: 15
d_gene: .
v_gene: TRBV5-1
abundance: .
j_gene: TRBJ1-1
CDR3nt: TGCGCCAGCAGCTCTGGTTTACTTTCCGGCACTGAAGCTTTCTTT
CDR3aa: CASSSGLLSGTEAFF

len: 14
d_gene: .
v_gene: TRBV20-1
abundance: .
j_gene: TRBJ2-2
CDR3nt: TGCAGTGCTAGTTGGACGATTAACACCGGGGAGCTGTTTTTT
CDR3aa: CSASWTINTGELFF

len: 15
d_gene: .
v_gene: TRBV5-4
abundance: once
j_gene: TRBJ2-1
CDR3nt: TGTGCCAGCAGCTTCCCCCGGACCCAAAACAATGAGCAGTTCTTC
CDR3aa: CASSFPRTQNNEQFF

len: 16
d_gene: TRBD2
v_gene: TRBV7-9
abundance: once
j_gene: TRBJ2-7
CDR3nt: TGTGCCAGCAGCTTAACGAGCGGGAGGGCCTCATACGAGCAGTACTTC
CDR3aa: CASSLTSGRASYEQYF

len: 16
d_gene: .
v_gene: TRBV28
abundance: .
j_gene: TRBJ2-7
CDR3nt: TGTGCCAGCAGTTTATTCGGGCATAGGAGCTCCTACGAGCAGTACTTC
CDR3aa: CASSLFGHRSSYEQYF

len: 11
d_gene: .
v_gene: TRBV7-8
abundance: .
j_gene: TRBJ2-7
CDR3nt: TGTGCCAGCAGCTTAGAATACGAGCAGTACTTC
CDR3aa: CASSLEYEQYF

len: 12
d_gene: .
v_gene: TRBV7-2
abundance: .
j_gene: TRBJ2-2
CDR3nt: TGTGCCAGCAGCTTCCTACGCGGGGAGCTGTTTTTT
CDR3aa: CASSFLRGELFF

len: 20
d_gene: .
v_gene: TRBV6-2/TRBV6-3
abundance: .
j_gene: TRBJ2-7
CDR3nt: TGTGCCAGCACCCCCGGGGGTAATTACTACGATTCGGGACTGTTTTACGAGCAGTACTTC
CDR3aa: CASTPGGNYYDSGLFYEQYF

len: 16
d_gene: .
v_gene: TRBV10-3
abundance: .
j_gene: TRBJ2-5
CDR3nt: TGTGCCATCAGTGATGTACTAGGCAAAACCGGGGAGACCCAGTACTTC
CDR3aa: CAISDVLGKTGETQYF

len: 12
d_gene: .
v_gene: TRBV12-3/TRBV12-4
abundance: .
j_gene: TRBJ1-6
CDR3nt: TGTGCCAGCAGTTCCCCTGTCGCACCCCTCCACTTT
CDR3aa: CASSSPVAPLHF

len: 13
d_gene: .
v_gene: TRBV2
abundance: .
j_gene: TRBJ2-3
CDR3nt: TGTGCCAGCGGGGAGGTTACCACAGATACGCAGTATTTT
CDR3aa: CASGEVTTDTQYF